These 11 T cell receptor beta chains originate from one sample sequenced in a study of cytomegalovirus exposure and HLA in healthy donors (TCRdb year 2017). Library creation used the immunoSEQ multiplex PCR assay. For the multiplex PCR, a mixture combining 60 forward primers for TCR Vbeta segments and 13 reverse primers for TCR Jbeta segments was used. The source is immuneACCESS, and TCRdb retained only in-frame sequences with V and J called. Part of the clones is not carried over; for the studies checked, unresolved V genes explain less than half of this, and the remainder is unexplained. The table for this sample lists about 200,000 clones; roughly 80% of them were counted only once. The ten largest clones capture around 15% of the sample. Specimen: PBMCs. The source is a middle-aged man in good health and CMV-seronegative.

The CDR3 loop is CASSRGLAGGGELFF. The CDR3 region has the DNA TGTGCCAGCAGCCGGGGACTAGCGGGCGGCGGGGAGCTGTTTTTT. The J gene is TRBJ2-2, the V gene TRBV2, with TRBD2 matching over 12 bases. The CDR3 sequence is 15 residues long. Germline CDR1 reads SNHLY; CDR2 reads FYNNEI. V was clipped by 6 bases and J by 7 bases; unmatched bases: 6.

The CDR3 nucleotides are TGTGCCAGCAGCTTGACTAGCGGGAGAGATGAGCAGTTCTTC. This encodes CASSLTSGRDEQFF. This chain connects TRBV7-2 to TRBJ2-1; TRBD2 matches at 12 bases. The CDR3 is made up of 14 amino acids. CDR1 and CDR2 (germline): SGHTA, FQGNSA. With V trimmed by 3 bases and J by 8 bases, 2 bases remained unmatched. Filled out from reference TRBV7-2 and TRBJ2-1, the complete variable domain reads GAGVSQSPSNKVTEKGKDVELRCDPISGHTALYWYRQSLGQGLEFLIYFQGNSAPDKSGLPSDRFSAERTGGSVSTLTIQRTQQEDSAVYLCASSLTSGRDEQFFGPGTRLTVL.

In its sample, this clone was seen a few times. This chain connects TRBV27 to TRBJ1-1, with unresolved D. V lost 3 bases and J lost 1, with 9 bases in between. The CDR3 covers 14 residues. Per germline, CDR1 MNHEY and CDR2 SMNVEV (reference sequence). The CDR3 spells CASSFEGPNTEAFF. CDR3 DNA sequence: TGTGCCAGCAGTTTTGAGGGTCCGAACACTGAAGCTTTCTTT.

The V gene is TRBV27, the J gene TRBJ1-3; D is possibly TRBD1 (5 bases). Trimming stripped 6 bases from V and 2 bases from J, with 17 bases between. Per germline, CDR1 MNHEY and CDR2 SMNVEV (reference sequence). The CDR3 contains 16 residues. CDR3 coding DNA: TGTGCCAGCAGCCGTGCAGGGCGGATCACTGGAAACACCATATATTTT. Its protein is CASSRAGRITGNTIYF.

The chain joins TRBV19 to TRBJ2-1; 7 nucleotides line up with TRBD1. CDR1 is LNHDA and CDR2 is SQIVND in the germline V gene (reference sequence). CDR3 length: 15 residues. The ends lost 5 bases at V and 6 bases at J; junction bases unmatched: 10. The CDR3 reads CASSPRDSGGNEQFF. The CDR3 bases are TGTGCCAGTAGTCCCCGGGACAGTGGTGGCAATGAGCAGTTCTTC. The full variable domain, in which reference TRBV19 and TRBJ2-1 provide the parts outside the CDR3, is DGGITQSPKYLFRKEGQNVTLSCEQNLNHDAMYWYRQDPGQGLRLIYYSQIVNDFQKGDIAEGYSVSREKKESFPLTVTSAQKNPTAFYLCASSPRDSGGNEQFFGPGTRLTVL.

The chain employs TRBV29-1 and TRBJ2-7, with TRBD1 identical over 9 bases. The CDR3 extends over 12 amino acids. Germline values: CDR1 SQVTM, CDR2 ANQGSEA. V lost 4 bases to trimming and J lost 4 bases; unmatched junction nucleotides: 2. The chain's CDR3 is CSVGGQGYEQYF. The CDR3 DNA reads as TGCAGCGTTGGTGGACAGGGGTACGAGCAGTACTTC.

The CDR3 region has the DNA TGTGCCAGCAGCGCCGACAGGGGCAATGAGCAGTTCTTC. It codes for CASSADRGNEQFF. The chain uses TRBV7-2 and TRBJ2-1; TRBD1 aligns across 8 bases. The CDR3 is 13 amino acids. The V and J ends lost 5 bases and 6 bases, in that order; junction bases with no gene match: 3. Germline values: CDR1 SGHTA, CDR2 FQGNSA.

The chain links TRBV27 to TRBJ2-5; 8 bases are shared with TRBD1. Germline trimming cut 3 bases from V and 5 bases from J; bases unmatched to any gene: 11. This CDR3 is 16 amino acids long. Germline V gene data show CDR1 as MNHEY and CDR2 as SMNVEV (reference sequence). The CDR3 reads CASSFSAGGVRETQYF. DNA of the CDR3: TGTGCCAGCAGTTTTTCGGCAGGGGGCGTGCGGGAGACCCAGTACTTC.

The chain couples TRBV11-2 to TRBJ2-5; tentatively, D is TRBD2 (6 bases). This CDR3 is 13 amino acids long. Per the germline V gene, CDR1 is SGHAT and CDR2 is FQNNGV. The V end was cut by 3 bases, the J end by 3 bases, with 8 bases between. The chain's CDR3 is CASSLGLEETQYF. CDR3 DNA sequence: TGTGCCAGCAGCTTGGGACTGGAAGAGACCCAGTACTTC.

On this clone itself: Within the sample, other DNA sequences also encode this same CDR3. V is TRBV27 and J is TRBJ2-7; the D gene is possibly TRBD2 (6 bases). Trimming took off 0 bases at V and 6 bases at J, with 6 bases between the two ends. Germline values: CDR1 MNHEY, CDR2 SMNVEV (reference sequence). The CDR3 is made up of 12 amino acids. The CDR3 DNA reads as TGTGCCAGCAGTTTATCGGGAGGCGAGCAGTACTTC. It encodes CASSLSGGEQYF.

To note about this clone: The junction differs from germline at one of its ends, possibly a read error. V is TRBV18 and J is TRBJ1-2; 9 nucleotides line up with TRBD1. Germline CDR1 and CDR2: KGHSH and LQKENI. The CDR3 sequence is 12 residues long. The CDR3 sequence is CASSPPGQGYAF. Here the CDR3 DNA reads TGTGCCAGCTCACCACCGGGACAGGGCTACGCCTTC. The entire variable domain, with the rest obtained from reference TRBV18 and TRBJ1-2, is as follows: NAGVMQNPRHLVRRRGQEARLRCSPMKGHSHVYWYRQLPEEGLKFMVYLQKENIIDESGMPKERFSAEFPKEGPSILRIQQVVRGDSAAYFCASSPPGQGYAFGSGTRLTVV.